Following are 10 T cell receptor delta chains from one sample sequenced in a study of human gamma delta and Vdelta1 T cells. TCRdb called clones anew from the PCR reads with CATT. The data contain 1,300 to 1,500 delta-chain clones, approximately 40% of them singletons. Sequenced material: Vdelta1 gamma-delta T cells from blood. These receptors all stem from a human donor in good health.

With respect to this clone: A far larger clone is one nucleotide away, so this likely arose from a read error. V gene TRDV1 combines with J gene TRDJ1; 10 nucleotides align to TRDD3. CDR1 and CDR2 (germline): TSWWSYY, QGS. With V trimmed by 3 bases and J by 1 base, 35 bases remained unmatched. The CDR3 runs to 26 residues. CDR3 bases: TGTGCTCTTGGGGAGTCCCTCCCCCTTCCTTGGAATTTGGGGGATACAAACGTGTTCTTCACCGATAAACTCATCTTT. The encoded protein is CALGESLPLPWNLGDTNVFFTDKLIF.

This clone is deemed large. The chain links TRDV1 to TRDJ1; 10 bases align to TRDD3. Trimming took 6 bases from V and 1 from J; bases not matched to a gene: 23. The germline CDR1 and CDR2 sequences are TSWWSYY and QGS. This CDR3 has 21 amino acids. CDR3 residues: CALGTISLWGIPRGSTDKLIF. In DNA, the CDR3 is TGTGCTCTTGGCACAATATCCTTGTGGGGGATACCCCGGGGGAGCACCGATAAACTCATCTTT.

This clone is medium-sized within its sample. This CDR3 is also generated by other DNA sequences in the sample. The gene calls are TRDV1 and TRDJ1; no clear D gene. Germline assignment: CDR1 TSWWSYY and CDR2 QGS. The CDR3 is made up of 17 amino acids. The V gene lost 2 bases and the J gene lost 4 bases, with 20 bases spanning the gap. The CDR3 loop reads CALGEAPVSPDGDKLIF. DNA for the CDR3: TGTGCTCTTGGGGAAGCCCCGGTCTCCCCCGACGGCGATAAACTCATCTTT.

On this clone itself: A far larger clone is only one base removed, so a read error is likely. The chain combines TRDV1 with TRDJ1; 11 bases line up with TRDD3. CDR3 length: 23 amino acids. Germline CDR1 is TSWWSYY and CDR2 is QGS. The CDR3 loop reads CALGVGLPTEWGIREKYTDNLIF. As DNA, the CDR3 is TGTGCTCTTGGGGTTGGCCTTCCTACAGAATGGGGGATACGCGAGAAGTACACCGATAACCTCATCTTT.

Remarks on this clone: A much larger clone lies a single base off, so this may be a read error. V and J are TRDV1 and TRDJ1; 10 bases are shared with TRDD3. The length of the CDR3 is 21 residues. Germline V gives CDR1 TSWWSYY, CDR2 QGS. The junction had 21 bases not matched to a gene; V was cut back by 1 base and J by 4 bases. The CDR3 coding sequence is TGTGCTCTTGGGGAACCCCTGAGAGTCCTTCCTAGTGGGGGATACATCGATAAACTCATCTTT. Its translation: CALGEPLRVLPSGGYIDKLIF.

Sample share makes this clone medium-sized (0.01 to 0.1%). Within the sample, other DNA sequences also encode this same CDR3. This chain joins TRDV1 and TRDJ1, with TRDD3 matching over 7 bases. CDR1 is TSWWSYY, CDR2 QGS, per germline. The length of the CDR3 is 21 residues. V shed 0 bases, J shed 0 bases, and the junction held 19 bases outside the gene matches. DNA of the CDR3: TGTGCTCTTGGGGAACTCTACTCCCGCCGTGGGGGACCTCTATACACCGATAAACTCATCTTT. As protein: CALGELYSRRGGPLYTDKLIF.

By its share, this clone is large. V and J are TRAV29/DV5 and TRDJ1, with TRDD3 matching over 12 bases. The J segment lost 0 bases and the V segment lost 4 bases, leaving 7 bases of the junction unmatched. Germline V gives CDR1 NSMFDY, CDR2 ISSIKDK. The CDR3 covers 16 residues. The DNA of the CDR3 is TGTGCAGCACGATTACTGGGGGATACCTACACCGATAAACTCATCTTT. Translated: CAARLLGDTYTDKLIF.

The V gene is TRDV1, the J gene TRDJ1, with D maybe TRDD3 (6 bases). The CDR3 has 16 residues. The V and J ends lost 2 bases and 1 base respectively, with 14 bases between them. CDR1 and CDR2 from the germline V gene are TSWWSYY and QGS. CDR3 coding DNA: TGTGCTCTTGGGGAATCGTGGGGGGAGTGCACCGATAAACTCATCTTT. This codes for CALGESWGECTDKLIF.

Comment on this clone: Just one base apart from a much larger clone, this may be a read error. The chain uses TRDV1 and TRDJ1; 12 positions match TRDD3. Germline CDR1 reads TSWWSYY; CDR2 reads QGS. V lost 0 bases and J lost 4; bases outside the gene matches: 24. The CDR3 is 23 residues long. CDR3 DNA sequence: TGTGCTCTTGGGGAACTAGTGAACTTACCCCCTTACTGGGGGATACTATCGGTCGATAAACTCATCTTT. Translated: CALGELVNLPPYWGILSVDKLIF.

As for this clone: A much larger clonotype is one base distant, so this may be a read error. Other DNA sequences in this sample translate to the same CDR3. The chain carries TRDV1 and TRDJ1, with 10 bases that match TRDD3. The CDR3 is made up of 16 amino acids. Per germline, CDR1 TSWWSYY and CDR2 QGS. The junction had 6 bases not matched to a gene; V was cut back by 3 bases and J by 2 bases. The CDR3 protein is CALGEPILGDTDKLIF. In DNA, the CDR3 is TGTGCTCTTGGGGAGCCTATACTGGGGGATACCGATAAACTCATCTTT.